These 28 T cell receptor beta chains came from one sample sequenced in a study of CD8 T cells in Susac syndrome (dated by TCRdb to the late 2010s). The library was generated by the immunoSEQ multiplex PCR assay. RNA was extracted using the RNeasy kit, and roughly 0.5 to 1 microgram was reverse transcribed with random hexamers. The public reads were quality trimmed at Q25 with fastp and then assembled into clones with MiXCR by TCRdb, keeping productive beta chains. Identical CDR3 protein sequences are pooled into one entry, listed with their most common genes and DNA. The sample table contains roughly 150,000 distinct CDR3 sequences; only one count was recorded for approximately 95% of them. The ten largest clones capture 0.16% of the sample. The specimen sequenced was CD4+ T cells from PBMCs. The receptors come from a human donor with Susac syndrome.

The V and J genes are TRBV9 and TRBJ2-7; 9 bases map to TRBD1. J was trimmed by 5 bases and V by 3 bases; bases with no gene match: 12. Germline V CDR1 and CDR2: SGDLS, YYNGEE. CDR3 length: 16 residues. The CDR3 coding sequence is TGTGCCAGCAGCGGATCCATCGGGACAGGGATCGACGAGCAGTACTTC. It translates to CASSGSIGTGIDEQYF.

Only a few counts were recorded for this clonotype. The rearrangement uses TRBV5-1 and TRBJ2-5; TRBD1 aligns across 8 bases. The CDR3 loop spans 16 amino acids. Trimming cost V 5 bases and J 3 bases; bases outside gene matches: 12. Germline CDR1 SGHRS, CDR2 YFSETQ. Here the CDR3 reads CASSQDRGGMKETQYF. CDR3 nucleotides: TGCGCCAGCAGTCAAGACAGGGGAGGAATGAAAGAGACCCAGTACTTC.

The rearrangement links TRBV19 to TRBJ1-1, with TRBD1 identical over 12 bases. V was pared by 3 bases and J by 11 bases, with 7 bases of the junction left unmatched. Germline lookup yields CDR1 LNHDA and CDR2 SQIVND (reference sequence). The CDR3 extends over 14 amino acids. CDR3 protein: CASSIGTGGGQAFF. In nucleotides, the CDR3 is TGTGCCAGTAGTATCGGGACAGGGGGCGGACAGGCTTTCTTT.

The chain joins TRBV3-1 to TRBJ2-5, with no clear D. Germline values: CDR1 LGHDT, CDR2 YNNKEL (reference sequence). CDR3 length: 14 amino acids. V was clipped by 1 base and J by 3 bases, with 9 bases between them. The CDR3 is CASSQGFSEETQYF. The CDR3, as DNA: TGTGCCAGCAGCCAAGGGTTTTCAGAAGAGACCCAGTACTTC.

The chain joins TRBV20-1 to TRBJ1-2; 8 bases map to TRBD1. In germline, CDR1 is DFQATT, CDR2 SNEGSKA (reference sequence). This CDR3 region has 13 residues. V trimming: 5 bases; J trimming: 5 bases; junction bases outside the gene matches: 7. CDR3 coding DNA: TGCAGTGCTTTTAACAGGGGGTTATATGGCTACACCTTC. This sequence encodes CSAFNRGLYGYTF.

The V call is TRBV20-1, the J call TRBJ2-5; D is possibly TRBD2 (6 bases). V lost 0 bases to trimming and J lost 4 bases, with 15 bases between them. Germline lookup yields CDR1 DFQATT and CDR2 SNEGSKA (reference sequence). This CDR3 contains 15 residues. CDR3 coding DNA: TGCAGTGCTAGAGATCGAACGCGGGGCGGAGAGACCCAGTACTTC. Translating it yields CSARDRTRGGETQYF.

This clonotype has only one observation. The rearrangement uses TRBV20-1 and TRBJ1-6; TRBD1 is a possible D gene (5 bases). CDR1 DFQATT and CDR2 SNEGSKA come from the germline V gene (reference sequence). This CDR3 is 14 amino acids long. Trimming took 6 bases from V and 7 from J, leaving 16 bases between them. The CDR3 DNA sequence: TGCAGTGCACCGACAGCTATGGGGAATTCACCCCTCCACTTT. Translating it yields CSAPTAMGNSPLHF.

The rearrangement links TRBV4-1 to TRBJ1-1; TRBD1 is a possible D gene (5 bases). Germline V gene data show CDR1 as MGHRA and CDR2 as YSYEKL. The CDR3 has 15 amino acids. The germline V and J ends were trimmed by 3 bases and 2 bases, with 13 bases remaining between them. CDR3 loop: CASSQGWTSNTEAFF. The CDR3 DNA is TGCGCCAGCAGCCAGGGCTGGACATCCAACACTGAAGCTTTCTTT.

Only a few counts were recorded for this clonotype. The chain carries TRBV27 and TRBJ2-5; no definite D call. This CDR3 region has 11 residues. Germline V gives CDR1 MNHEY, CDR2 SMNVEV (reference sequence). The V end lost 4 bases, the J end lost 7 bases, and 7 bases lay between the germline ends. The DNA for the CDR3 is TGTGCCAGCAGTTCTAGTGGGACCCAGTACTTC. Protein product: CASSSSGTQYF.

The J gene is TRBJ1-1, the V gene TRBV27; 12 positions match TRBD1. V was clipped by 5 bases and J by 11 bases; unmatched bases: 9. The CDR3 extends over 14 amino acids. Per the germline V gene, CDR1 is MNHEY and CDR2 is SMNVEV (reference sequence). The CDR3 sequence: CASSRPGTGGQAFF. The CDR3, as DNA: TGTGCCAGCAGTCGTCCCGGGACAGGGGGCCAGGCTTTCTTT.

The gene calls are TRBV9 and TRBJ1-1, with a weak D call TRBD1 (6 bases). V dropped 4 bases and J dropped 4 bases, with 11 bases sitting between them. Germline values: CDR1 SGDLS, CDR2 YYNGEE. CDR3 size: 13 residues. CDR3 sequence: CASSMTGVTEAFF. Written as DNA, the CDR3 is TGTGCCAGCAGCATGACAGGTGTCACTGAAGCTTTCTTT.

This chain connects TRBV5-4 to TRBJ2-3; D is undetermined. Germline assignment: CDR1 SGHNT and CDR2 YYREEE (reference sequence). Trimming took 1 base from V and 1 from J, leaving 10 bases between them. The CDR3 length is 15 residues. Here the CDR3 reads CASSLPDGGTDTQYF. CDR3 DNA: TGTGCCAGCAGCTTGCCGGATGGGGGCACAGATACGCAGTATTTT. The full variable domain, completed using reference TRBV5-4 and TRBJ2-3, is ETGVTQSPTHLIKTRGQQVTLRCSSQSGHNTVSWYQQALGQGPQFIFQYYREEENGRGNFPPRFSGLQFPNYSSELNVNALELDDSALYLCASSLPDGGTDTQYFGPGTRLTVL.

CDR3 residues: CSVRGVAFADTQYF. The DNA for the CDR3 is TGCAGCGTCCGGGGTGTAGCGTTTGCAGATACGCAGTATTTT. The genes are TRBV29-1 and TRBJ2-3; a weak D match, TRBD2 (5 bases). There are 14 residues in the CDR3. V shed 6 bases and J shed 4 bases, with 17 bases lying between them. Germline loops: CDR1 SQVTM, CDR2 ANQGSEA.

This clonotype was detected a few times. V usage is TRBV6-1 and J usage is TRBJ1-6; D ambiguous. Germline V gene lookup returns CDR1 MNHNS and CDR2 SASEGT. This CDR3 comprises 13 residues. The V end lost 8 bases, the J end lost 7 bases, and 12 bases lay between the germline ends. The CDR3: CASGGLPNSPLHF. CDR3 DNA: TGTGCCAGCGGTGGACTCCCGAATTCACCCCTCCACTTT.

This chain links TRBV9 with TRBJ1-6; the match to TRBD1 covers 9 bases. J was trimmed by 6 bases and V by 3 bases; bases with no gene match: 1. The germline V gene has CDR1 SGDLS and CDR2 YYNGEE. The CDR3 loop spans 14 amino acids. The CDR3 is CASSATGGNSPLHF. The CDR3 nucleotides read TGTGCCAGCAGCGCGACAGGGGGTAATTCACCCCTCCACTTT. The full variable domain, in which reference TRBV9 and TRBJ1-6 provide the parts outside the CDR3, is DSGVTQTPKHLITATGQRVTLRCSPRSGDLSVYWYQQSLDQGLQFLIQYYNGEERAKGNILERFSAQQFPDLHSELNLSSLELGDSALYFCASSATGGNSPLHFGNGTRLTVT.

V gene TRBV29-1 combines with J gene TRBJ2-7; 7 positions agree with TRBD1. The CDR3 runs to 12 residues. CDR1 SQVTM and CDR2 ANQGSEA come from the germline V gene. V was pared by 5 bases and J by 3 bases, with 4 bases of the junction left unmatched. The CDR3 loop is CSVRDSLYEQYF. For the CDR3, the DNA is TGCAGCGTTCGGGACAGCCTCTACGAGCAGTACTTC.

The chain joins TRBV20-1 to TRBJ2-1; D could derive from TRBD1 or TRBD2 (5 bases each). The CDR3 consists of 16 residues. From germline, CDR1 is DFQATT and CDR2 SNEGSKA (reference sequence). Trimming shortened V by 6 bases and J by 2 bases, and 20 bases separated the two germline ends. The CDR3 DNA is TGCAGTGCCTTCCCCTTCGGGGCGGAGACCTACAATGAGCAGTTCTTC. Its protein product is CSAFPFGAETYNEQFF.

This sequence joins TRBV14 and TRBJ1-6, with no clear D. This CDR3 has 14 amino acids. V shed 0 bases and J shed 5 bases, with 5 bases lying between them. The germline gives CDR1 SGHDN, CDR2 FVKESK. CDR3 protein: CASSQDQNNSPLHF. CDR3 coding DNA: TGTGCCAGCAGCCAAGACCAGAATAATTCACCCCTCCACTTT.

The chain joins TRBV20-1 to TRBJ2-7; tentatively, D is TRBD1 or TRBD2 (5 bases each). CDR3 length equals 14 residues. Germline V CDR1 and CDR2: DFQATT, SNEGSKA (reference sequence). V dropped 6 bases and J dropped 2 bases, with 17 bases sitting between them. This chain's CDR3 is CSATISGRAYEQYF. The CDR3 DNA is TGCAGTGCAACTATTTCGGGACGCGCCTACGAGCAGTACTTC.

J is TRBJ1-1 and V is TRBV29-1; no clear D gene. The CDR3 is 11 amino acids. Germline lookup yields CDR1 SQVTM and CDR2 ANQGSEA. Trimming pared 0 bases from V and 11 bases from J, leaving 10 bases between. The CDR3 DNA sequence: TGCAGCGTTGAAGATCAAGAGTGGGCTTTCTTT. It is translated as CSVEDQEWAFF. Variable domain in full (rest from reference TRBV29-1 and TRBJ1-1): SAVISQKPSRDICQRGTSLTIQCQVDSQVTMMFWYRQQPGQSLTLIATANQGSEATYESGFVIDKFPISRPNLTFSTLTVSNMSPEDSSIYLCSVEDQEWAFFGQGTRLTVV.

The chain employs TRBV15 and TRBJ2-1; D assignment may be TRBD1 or TRBD2 (5 bases each). Germline V gives CDR1 LNHNV, CDR2 YYDKDF (reference sequence). Trimming cost V 1 base and J 7 bases, with 11 bases left between them. The CDR3 totals 14 residues. CDR3 sequence: CATSRGDLQNEQFF. As DNA, the CDR3 is TGTGCCACCAGCAGAGGGGACCTTCAGAATGAGCAGTTCTTC.

The rearrangement uses TRBV5-1 and TRBJ2-3; 11 bases are shared with TRBD2. Trimming took 4 bases from V and 2 from J; bases not matched to a gene: 12. This CDR3 region has 18 residues. Germline values: CDR1 SGHRS, CDR2 YFSETQ. CDR3 DNA: TGCGCCAGCAGCGGTTTACTAGCGGGGGCACTTCCCACAGATACGCAGTATTTT. Amino acids: CASSGLLAGALPTDTQYF.

V usage is TRBV23-1 and J usage is TRBJ2-5; 9 bases agree with TRBD2. TRBV23-1 carries the ORF label, with uncertain function. With V trimmed by 2 bases and J by 5 bases, 6 bases remained unmatched. The length of the CDR3 is 15 residues. As DNA, the CDR3 is TGCGCCAGCAGTCAACCCAGCGGGGGGCGGGAGACCCAGTACTTC. Its translation: CASSQPSGGRETQYF.

CDR3 DNA: TGCAGTGCTAGGGCTGCAAATTCACCCCTCCACTTT. Its protein product is CSARAANSPLHF. The rearrangement links TRBV20-1 to TRBJ1-6; D is unresolved. Per germline, CDR1 DFQATT and CDR2 SNEGSKA (reference sequence). V lost 3 bases to trimming and J lost 7 bases, with 7 bases between them. This CDR3 is built from 12 residues.

The chain carries TRBV2 and TRBJ2-5; TRBD2 matches at 7 bases. The V gene's germline CDR1 is SNHLY and CDR2 FYNNEI. The CDR3 runs 14 residues. J gave up 5 bases and V 5 bases, and 8 bases lay outside the gene matches. The CDR3, as DNA: TGTGCCAGCAGTACTAGCGCGAATCGTGAGACCCAGTACTTC. Translating it yields CASSTSANRETQYF.

This clonotype was observed once. CDR3 coding DNA: TGTGCCAGCCGGAAATACGAGACCCAGTACTTC. Translated, it gives CASRKYETQYF. This rearrangement joins TRBV12-3 or TRBV12-4 to TRBJ2-5; D gene ambiguous. The CDR3 length is 11 residues. Trimming stripped 8 bases from V and 5 bases from J, with 9 bases between.

This chain joins TRBV5-1 and TRBJ2-5, with 7 bases matching TRBD2. The CDR3 loop spans 16 amino acids. The V segment lost 1 base and the J segment 5 bases; nucleotides outside the gene matches: 11. Germline lookup yields CDR1 SGHRS and CDR2 YFSETQ. The CDR3 DNA is TGCGCCAGCAGCTTGATCAGCGGGGCGTTCGGTGAGACCCAGTACTTC. Amino acid sequence: CASSLISGAFGETQYF.

The rearrangement joins TRBV9 to TRBJ1-2; a possible D gene is TRBD1 (5 bases). V was trimmed by 3 bases and J by 7 bases, leaving 19 bases between them. This CDR3 spans 15 amino acids. CDR1 and CDR2 (germline): SGDLS, YYNGEE. CDR3 protein: CASSEESGGRSGYTF. Written as DNA, the CDR3 is TGTGCCAGCAGCGAGGAGTCGGGGGGTCGGTCTGGCTACACCTTC.